These T cell receptor beta chains were read from a single sample in a study of T-cell memory formation after mild COVID-19. TCRdb used MiXCR to reprocess the 5' RACE reads, holding one entry per CDR3 protein. The top ten clones hold roughly a quarter of a sample with roughly 89,000 distinct CDR3 sequences, about 13% of them seen once. Material: PBMCs or a T cell subset sorted from them (not recorded which). The origin of the receptors is an adult woman who had mild COVID-19 (a few samples of this study predate the infection). Cell type and time point are not known. CDR3s include the opening cysteine and the closing phenylalanine or tryptophan. The D gene is left open where the match is weak. Clone size is not always given. Where it is, it says once, few, many or a class for expanded clones.

>many|.|TRBJ2-7|13|TRBV6-2/TRBV6-3
TGTGCCAGCAGTTACTCGGGGGGTGGCGAGCAGTACTTC
CASSYSGGGEQYF
>many|.|TRBJ2-2|16|TRBV4-1
TGCGCCAGCAGCCAAGACGGGGGTGGTAACACCGGGGAGCTGTTTTTT
CASSQDGGGNTGELFF
>.|.|TRBJ2-1|13|TRBV29-1
TGCAGCGTTGAAGGACTAGTGGGGGTTGAGCAGTTCTTC
CSVEGLVGVEQFF
>.|.|TRBJ2-2|13|TRBV7-9
TGTGCCAGCAGCCCCATTTACACCGGGGAGCTGTTTTTT
CASSPIYTGELFF
>.|.|TRBJ2-5|13|TRBV7-9
TGTGCCAGCAGCGGTCCAGTAAAAGAGACCCAGTACTTC
CASSGPVKETQYF
>few|TRBD1|TRBJ1-2|14|TRBV29-1
TGCAGCGCTTACACACCTCAGGGGGACTATGGCTACACCTTC
CSAYTPQGDYGYTF
>few|.|TRBJ2-1|12|TRBV11-1
TGTGCCAGCAGCTTCGGAGTCAATGAGCAGTTCTTC
CASSFGVNEQFF
>.|TRBD2|TRBJ2-2|21|TRBV12-3/TRBV12-4
TGTGCCAGCAGCCAAGCTACCGGGACTAGCGGGGGGGCCGGAAACACCGGGGAGCTGTTTTTT
CASSQATGTSGGAGNTGELFF
>many|.|TRBJ2-2|15|TRBV11-2
TGTGCCAGCAGCTTTCTGTCTGGGAACACCGGGGAGCTGTTTTTT
CASSFLSGNTGELFF
>.|TRBD1|TRBJ2-2|15|TRBV13
TGTGCCAGCAGCACACAGGGGGATGGAACCGGGGAGCTGTTTTTT
CASSTQGDGTGELFF
>few|TRBD1|TRBJ2-6|17|TRBV27
TGTGCCAGCAGTTTCATGCCCGGGACAGAGGCGACCAACGTCCTGACTTTC
CASSFMPGTEATNVLTF
>few|TRBD2|TRBJ2-5|17|TRBV7-6
TGTGCCAGCAGCTTATGGGTTAGCGGGGGTCCTCAAGAGACCCAGTACTTC
CASSLWVSGGPQETQYF
>few|.|TRBJ2-7|15|TRBV29-1
TGCAGCGTTGAAGAAGAACGGGGACCTACCTACGAGCAGTACTTC
CSVEEERGPTYEQYF
>few|.|TRBJ1-2|18|TRBV4-3
TGCGCCAGCAGCCAAGATTCAGGACTCCGGGGGAAGATCTATGGCTACACCTTC
CASSQDSGLRGKIYGYTF
>.|TRBD1|TRBJ1-2|14|TRBV7-9
TGTGCCAGCAGCCGAGGACAGGACAACTATGGCTACACCTTC
CASSRGQDNYGYTF
>many|TRBD2|TRBJ2-3|14|TRBV7-9
TGTGCCAGCAGCTCACGAGGGAGGGCAGATACGCAGTATTTT
CASSSRGRADTQYF
>.|.|TRBJ2-7|12|TRBV29-1
TGCAGCGTTGCCGGAACCGCCCACGAGCAGTACTTC
CSVAGTAHEQYF
>many|.|TRBJ2-3|12|TRBV7-8
TGTGCCAGCAGCCGTCGCACAGATACGCAGTATTTT
CASSRRTDTQYF
>.|.|TRBJ1-2|14|TRBV7-3
TGTGCCAGCAGCCCCTCTCCAGGCTCCAGCGGCTACACCTTC
CASSPSPGSSGYTF
>few|.|TRBJ1-1|11|TRBV5-1
TGCGCCAGCAGGGATGGAACTGAAGCTTTCTTT
CASRDGTEAFF
>.|.|TRBJ1-4|13|TRBV4-1
TGCGCCAGCACCCGAAGGCAGGAGGAAAAACTGTTTTTT
CASTRRQEEKLFF
>.|.|TRBJ2-1|15|TRBV9
TGTGCCAGCAGCGTACCCCTCTCTGGTTTGGATGAGCAGTTCTTC
CASSVPLSGLDEQFF
>few|.|TRBJ2-4|14|TRBV6-5
TGTGCCAGCAGAATTACTAGCATGGGGGACATTCAGTACTTC
CASRITSMGDIQYF
>.|.|TRBJ2-1|20|TRBV7-9
TGTGCCAGCAGCTTGACTCACACCACAGCTCGACGATACTCCTACAATGAGCAGTTCTTC
CASSLTHTTARRYSYNEQFF
>.|TRBD2|TRBJ2-2|18|TRBV6-2/TRBV6-3
TGTGCCAGCAGACCCGATGAGCTTCCCTCTAGCGGGCCGAAGGAGCTGTTTTTT
CASRPDELPSSGPKELFF
>few|.|TRBJ2-2|16|TRBV7-2
TGTGCCAGCAGCCTGCATCGGGGACTGGAAGCCGGGGAGCTGTTTTTT
CASSLHRGLEAGELFF
>.|.|TRBJ2-7|13|TRBV4-1
TGCGCCAGCAGCCAAGATGACGGTTACGAGCAGTACTTC
CASSQDDGYEQYF
>few|TRBD1|TRBJ2-5|16|TRBV5-6
TGTGCCAGCAGCCCCTGGACAGGGGGCGTTTGGGAGACCCAGTACTTC
CASSPWTGGVWETQYF
>.|.|TRBJ2-7|15|TRBV20-1
TGCAGTGCTAGAGATCTTGGGGGGTATAGCGACGAGCAGTACTTC
CSARDLGGYSDEQYF